This T cell receptor (beta chain) is from a study of blood T cells in healthy people across ages. Germline V lookup: CDR1 SEHNR, CDR2 FQNEAQ (reference sequence). The CDR3 covers 16 residues. Trimming cost V 3 bases and J 0 bases; bases outside gene matches: 6. The authors ran a second PCR of roughly 7 to 11 cycles using a sample-barcoded 5' primer and a J-beta primer mix. Sequencing of every sample gave 3 million or more CDR3-containing paired-end reads. TCRdb re-called the 5' RACE reads with MiXCR, one entry per CDR3 protein. The data hold about 1 million distinct CDR3 sequences, with 40% to 45% observed a single time.

The sequencing sample was made of blood. The sequence was obtained from a woman in her sixties in good health. This rearrangement joins TRBV7-9 to TRBJ2-5; 8 positions match TRBD1. In DNA form, the CDR3 reads TGTGCCAGCAGCTTGGGGACAGGAGCGTACCAAGAGACCCAGTACTTC. Translated, it gives CASSLGTGAYQETQYF.